Below, 9 T cell receptor beta chains from the same sample are listed, as sequenced in a study of T cells after yellow fever vaccination (dated by TCRdb to about 2019). The receptor library was made with 5' RACE. TCRdb records Illumina HiSeq 2500 as the sequencer. TCRdb handled the public reads itself, with Q25 trimming in fastp and clone calling in MiXCR, and kept productive beta chains. Identical CDR3 proteins give one entry, which carries the most common genes and DNA. The sample table lists 620,000 or so distinct CDR3 sequences, 9% to 15% of them with a count of one. In total, the top ten clones hold more than 12% of the sample. The sample's treatment or condition label is to be understood as: live attenuated yellow fever vaccine strain. Sequences were derived from PBMCs, sampled on the day of the yellow fever booster vaccination. The receptor set was obtained from a young man who received the YFV17D yellow fever vaccine.

This clonotype occurred many times. The V gene is TRBV23-1, the J gene TRBJ2-3; weak D call: TRBD1 (7 bases). TRBV23-1 is an ORF for which the function is uncertain. This CDR3 spans 17 amino acids. Between the trimmed V and J ends, which lost 2 bases and 4 bases, there was a span of 19 bases. CDR3 DNA sequence: TGCGCCAGCAGTCAAGGCTCACTCAGGGGGGACGCAGATACGCAGTATTTT. Amino acids: CASSQGSLRGDADTQYF.

This rearrangement joins TRBV19 to TRBJ1-4; tentative D call: TRBD1 (5 bases). This CDR3 contains 13 residues. Trimming took 3 bases from V and 14 from J, leaving 16 bases between them. Germline assignment: CDR1 LNHDA and CDR2 SQIVND (reference sequence). The CDR3 is CASSMLADTRLFF. The CDR3, as DNA: TGTGCCAGTAGTATGTTGGCGGACACGAGGCTGTTTTTT.

This clonotype has more than one count but fewer than ten. V gene TRBV12-3 or TRBV12-4 combines with J gene TRBJ1-2; unclear D gene. The CDR3 loop spans 13 amino acids. Deletions cut 3 bases from V and 8 bases from J, with 13 bases between. CDR3 amino acids: CASSFPHSEGYTF. The CDR3 nucleotides are TGTGCCAGCAGTTTCCCTCACTCTGAGGGCTACACCTTC.

The table lists this clonotype with a few counts. The chain recombines TRBV5-1 with TRBJ2-1; TRBD1 agrees at 9 bases. J was trimmed by 4 bases and V by 4 bases; bases with no gene match: 6. CDR1 is SGHRS and CDR2 is YFSETQ in the germline V gene. This CDR3 is 15 amino acids long. The CDR3 here is CASSPNRGQYNEQFF. In nucleotides, the CDR3 is TGCGCCAGCAGCCCCAACAGGGGGCAGTACAATGAGCAGTTCTTC.

The sample holds a few counts of this clonotype. The gene calls are TRBV7-2 and TRBJ1-2; TRBD1 aligns across 7 bases. Germline V gives CDR1 SGHTA, CDR2 FQGNSA. The CDR3 consists of 15 residues. V gave up 1 base and J gave up 6 bases; unmatched junction bases: 8. CDR3 bases: TGTGCCAGCAGCTTAGGACAGGGCCTTGTGGATGGCTACACCTTC. Amino acids: CASSLGQGLVDGYTF.

This clonotype was picked up many times. The V gene is TRBV7-2, the J gene TRBJ2-5; the match to TRBD2 covers 13 bases. CDR3 length: 16 residues. Per germline, CDR1 SGHTA and CDR2 FQGNSA. With V trimmed by 1 base and J by 5 bases, 4 bases remained unmatched. The CDR3 loop is CASSLGGLAGQETQYF. The CDR3 nucleotides are TGTGCCAGCAGCTTAGGGGGACTAGCGGGACAGGAGACCCAGTACTTC.

This clonotype was recorded many times. The chain recombines TRBV29-1 with TRBJ1-1, with D possibly TRBD1 on 5 matching bases. This CDR3 contains 13 residues. From germline, CDR1 is SQVTM and CDR2 ANQGSEA. Trimming pared 7 bases from V and 0 bases from J, leaving 12 bases between. The CDR3 region has the DNA TGCAGCGGGGCTGGACATCTGAACACTGAAGCTTTCTTT. This translates into CSGAGHLNTEAFF.

The chain has TRBV27 and TRBJ2-2, with D possibly matching TRBD2 (5 bases). Looked up from germline, CDR1 is MNHEY and CDR2 is SMNVEV (reference sequence). V dropped 5 bases and J dropped 7 bases, with 8 bases sitting between them. This CDR3 has 12 residues. CDR3 nucleotides: TGTGCCAGCAGTATCGAGGGCGGGGAGCTGTTTTTT. It codes for CASSIEGGELFF.

CDR3 DNA: TGTGCCAGCAGCACGGGACTAGCGGGAGGCTTTATCTACGAGCAGTACTTC. This encodes CASSTGLAGGFIYEQYF. The chain has TRBV5-5 and TRBJ2-7; 15 nucleotides agree with TRBD2. In germline, CDR1 is SGHKS, CDR2 YYEKEE (reference sequence). The ends lost 4 bases at V and 3 bases at J; junction bases unmatched: 8. The CDR3 spans 17 residues.